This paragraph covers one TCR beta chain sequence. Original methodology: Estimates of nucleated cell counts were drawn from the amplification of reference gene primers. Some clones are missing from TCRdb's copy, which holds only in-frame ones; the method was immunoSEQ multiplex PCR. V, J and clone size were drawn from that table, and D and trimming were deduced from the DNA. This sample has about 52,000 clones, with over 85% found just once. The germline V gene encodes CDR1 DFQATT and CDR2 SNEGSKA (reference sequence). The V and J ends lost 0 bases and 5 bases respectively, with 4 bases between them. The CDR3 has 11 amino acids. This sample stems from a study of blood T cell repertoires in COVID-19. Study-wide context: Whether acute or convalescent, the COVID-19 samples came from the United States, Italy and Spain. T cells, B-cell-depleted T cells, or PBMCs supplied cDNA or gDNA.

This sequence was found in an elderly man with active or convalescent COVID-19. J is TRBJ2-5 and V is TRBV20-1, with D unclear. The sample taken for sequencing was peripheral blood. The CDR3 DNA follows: TGCAGTGCTAGAGATCTTGAGACCCAGTACTTC. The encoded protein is CSARDLETQYF.